The text below deals with one T cell receptor (beta chain). The data stem from a study of blood T cell repertoires in COVID-19. The V gene end was trimmed by 0 bases and the J gene end by 3 bases; junction bases not matched to a gene: 5. The CDR3 is made up of 16 amino acids. Germline loops: CDR1 MNHNY, CDR2 SVGAGI (reference sequence). As handled by the study authors: Nucleated cell counts were estimated from reference gene primer amplification. Produced via immunoSEQ multiplex PCR; TCRdb's table is partial and in-frame only. Clone size and V and J calls were adopted from that table, with D and trimming inferred from the DNA. The repertoire holds roughly 150,000 clones, over 80% seen once, with about 5% in the top ten. Those enrolled, adults aged about 18 to 95 years, came from about two dozen US areas. Participants in the exposed group had met a COVID-19 case in the 2 weeks before joining the study.

The clonotype originates from a man between 65 and 79 years old who had been exposed to COVID-19. Sequencing input: PBMCs or T cells enriched from blood (not recorded which). V and J are TRBV6-6 and TRBJ1-5; 7 bases map to TRBD1. CDR3 sequence reads: CASSYSTGTANQPQHF. The CDR3 DNA is TGTGCCAGCAGTTACTCGACGGGGACAGCCAATCAGCCCCAGCATTTT.